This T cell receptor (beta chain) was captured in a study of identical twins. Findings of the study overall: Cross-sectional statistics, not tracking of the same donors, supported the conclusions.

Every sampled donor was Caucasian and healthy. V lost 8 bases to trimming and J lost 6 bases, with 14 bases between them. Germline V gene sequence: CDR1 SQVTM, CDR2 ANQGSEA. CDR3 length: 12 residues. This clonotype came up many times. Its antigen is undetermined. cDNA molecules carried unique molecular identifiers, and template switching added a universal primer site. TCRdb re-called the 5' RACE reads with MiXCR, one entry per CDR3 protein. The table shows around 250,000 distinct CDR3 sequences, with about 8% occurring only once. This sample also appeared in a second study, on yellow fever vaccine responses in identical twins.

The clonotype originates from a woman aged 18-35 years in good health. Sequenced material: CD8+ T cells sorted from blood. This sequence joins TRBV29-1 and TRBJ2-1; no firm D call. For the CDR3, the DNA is TGCAGCTCCCAAATAGGAGTCAATGAGCAGTTCTTC. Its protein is CSSQIGVNEQFF.